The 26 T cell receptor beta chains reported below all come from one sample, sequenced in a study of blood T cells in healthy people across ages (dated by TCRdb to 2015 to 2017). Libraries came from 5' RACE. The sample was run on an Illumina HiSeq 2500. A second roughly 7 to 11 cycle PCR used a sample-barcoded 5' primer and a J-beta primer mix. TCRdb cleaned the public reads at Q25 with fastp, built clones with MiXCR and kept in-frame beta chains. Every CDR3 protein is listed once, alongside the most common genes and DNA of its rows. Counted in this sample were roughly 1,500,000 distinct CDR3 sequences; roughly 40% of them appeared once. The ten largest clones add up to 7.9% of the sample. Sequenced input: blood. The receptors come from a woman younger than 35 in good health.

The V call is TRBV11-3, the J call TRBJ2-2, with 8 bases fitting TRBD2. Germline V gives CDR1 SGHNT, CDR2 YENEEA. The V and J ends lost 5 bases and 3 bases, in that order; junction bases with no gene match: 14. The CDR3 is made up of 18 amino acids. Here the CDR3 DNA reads TGTGCCAGCAGCCCTACCCCTCAGCGGGAGTCGGACACCGGGGAGCTGTTTTTT. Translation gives CASSPTPQRESDTGELFF. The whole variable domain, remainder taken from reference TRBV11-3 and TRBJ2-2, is EAGVVQSPRYKIIEKKQPVAFWCNPISGHNTLYWYLQNLGQGPELLIRYENEEAVDDSQLPKDRFSAERLKGVDSTLKIQPAELGDSAVYLCASSPTPQRESDTGELFFGEGSRLTVL.

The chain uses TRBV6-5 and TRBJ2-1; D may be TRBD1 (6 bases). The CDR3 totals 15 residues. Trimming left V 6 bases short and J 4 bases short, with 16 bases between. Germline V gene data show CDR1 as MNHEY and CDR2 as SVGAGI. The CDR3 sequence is CASSAAPTGYNEQFF. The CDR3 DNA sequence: TGTGCCAGCAGCGCAGCCCCGACAGGTTACAATGAGCAGTTCTTC.

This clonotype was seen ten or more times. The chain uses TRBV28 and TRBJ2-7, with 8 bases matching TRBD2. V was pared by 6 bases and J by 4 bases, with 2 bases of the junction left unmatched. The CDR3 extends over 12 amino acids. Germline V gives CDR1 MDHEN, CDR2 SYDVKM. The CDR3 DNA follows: TGTGCCAGCAGCCGCGGGAGGTACGAGCAGTACTTC. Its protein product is CASSRGRYEQYF.

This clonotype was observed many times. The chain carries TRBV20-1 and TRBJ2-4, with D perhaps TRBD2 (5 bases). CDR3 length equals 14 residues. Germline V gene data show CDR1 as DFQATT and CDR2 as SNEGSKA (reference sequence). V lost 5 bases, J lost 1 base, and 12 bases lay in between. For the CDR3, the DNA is TGCAGTGCTTCCCGGGGTAATGCCAAAAACATTCAGTACTTC. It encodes CSASRGNAKNIQYF.

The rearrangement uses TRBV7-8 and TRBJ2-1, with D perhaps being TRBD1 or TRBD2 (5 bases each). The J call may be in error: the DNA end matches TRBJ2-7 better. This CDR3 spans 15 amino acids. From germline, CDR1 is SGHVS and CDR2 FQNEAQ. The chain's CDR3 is CASSLRRAAGNEQYF. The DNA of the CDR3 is TGTGCCAGCAGCTTGAGGCGGGCCGCAGGGAATGAGCAGTACTTC.

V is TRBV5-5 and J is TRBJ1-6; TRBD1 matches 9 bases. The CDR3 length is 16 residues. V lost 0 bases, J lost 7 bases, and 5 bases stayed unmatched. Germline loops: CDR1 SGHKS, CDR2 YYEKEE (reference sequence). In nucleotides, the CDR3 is TGTGCCAGCAGCTTGGGATTGGACAGGGGAAATTCACCCCTCCACTTT. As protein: CASSLGLDRGNSPLHF.

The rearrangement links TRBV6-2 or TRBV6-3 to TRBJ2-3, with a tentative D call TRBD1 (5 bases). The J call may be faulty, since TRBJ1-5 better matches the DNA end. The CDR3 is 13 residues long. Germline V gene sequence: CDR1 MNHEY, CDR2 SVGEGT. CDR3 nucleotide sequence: TGTGCCGCCCGGGGCTCTAGCACAGATACGCAGCATTTT. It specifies CAARGSSTDTQHF.

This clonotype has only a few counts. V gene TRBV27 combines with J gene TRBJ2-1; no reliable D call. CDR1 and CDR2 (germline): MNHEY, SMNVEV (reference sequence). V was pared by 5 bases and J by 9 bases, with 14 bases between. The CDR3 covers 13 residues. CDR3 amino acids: CASSPYQEAEQFF. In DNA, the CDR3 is TGTGCCAGCAGTCCCTACCAAGAGGCTGAGCAGTTCTTC.

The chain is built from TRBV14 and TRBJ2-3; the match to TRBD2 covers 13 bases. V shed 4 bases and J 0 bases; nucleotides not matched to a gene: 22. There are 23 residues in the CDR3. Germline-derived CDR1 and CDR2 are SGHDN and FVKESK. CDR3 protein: CASSLSPGLAGWVLGLSTDTQYF. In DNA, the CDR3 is TGTGCCAGCAGCCTCTCACCGGGACTAGCGGGATGGGTGCTGGGACTTAGCACAGATACGCAGTATTTT.

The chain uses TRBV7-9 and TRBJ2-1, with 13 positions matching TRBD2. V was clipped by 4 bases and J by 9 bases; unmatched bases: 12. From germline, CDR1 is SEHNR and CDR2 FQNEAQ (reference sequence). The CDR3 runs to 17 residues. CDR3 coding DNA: TGTGCCAGCAGCTCCGGACTAGCGGGAGTTATAGTAGGTGAGCAGTTCTTC. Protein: CASSSGLAGVIVGEQFF.

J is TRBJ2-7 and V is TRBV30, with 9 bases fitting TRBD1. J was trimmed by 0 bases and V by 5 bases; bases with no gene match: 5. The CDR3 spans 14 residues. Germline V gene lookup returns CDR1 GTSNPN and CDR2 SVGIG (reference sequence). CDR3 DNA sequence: TGTGCCTGGGACAGGGGGAAGGGCTCCTACGAGCAGTACTTC. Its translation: CAWDRGKGSYEQYF. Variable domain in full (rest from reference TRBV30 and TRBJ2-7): SQTIHQWPATLVQPVGSPLSLECTVEGTSNPNLYWYRQAAGRGLQLLFYSVGIGQISSEVPQNLSASRPQDRQFILSSKKLLLSDSGFYLCAWDRGKGSYEQYFGPGTRLTVT.

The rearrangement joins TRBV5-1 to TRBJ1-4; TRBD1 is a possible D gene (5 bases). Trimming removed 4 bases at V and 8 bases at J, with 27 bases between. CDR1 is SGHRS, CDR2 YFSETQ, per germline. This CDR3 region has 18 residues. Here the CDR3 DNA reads TGCGCCAGCAGCGCCTCCACCCCCTCCGGGACGGTCAAGGAAAAACTGTTTTTT. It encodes CASSASTPSGTVKEKLFF.

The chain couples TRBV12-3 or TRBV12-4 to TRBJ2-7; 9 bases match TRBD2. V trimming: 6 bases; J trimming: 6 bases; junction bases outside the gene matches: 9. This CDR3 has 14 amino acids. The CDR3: CASSITGTSSEQYF. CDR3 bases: TGTGCCAGCAGCATAACCGGGACTAGCAGCGAGCAGTACTTC.

The CDR3 DNA follows: TGCAGTGCTAGGGGGACTAGCATCCCCACAGATACGCAGTATTTT. Translation: CSARGTSIPTDTQYF. The chain combines TRBV20-1 with TRBJ2-3; TRBD2 agrees at 9 bases. Per the germline V gene, CDR1 is DFQATT and CDR2 is SNEGSKA (reference sequence). V was pared by 3 bases and J by 2 bases, with 6 bases of the junction left unmatched. This CDR3 region has 15 residues.

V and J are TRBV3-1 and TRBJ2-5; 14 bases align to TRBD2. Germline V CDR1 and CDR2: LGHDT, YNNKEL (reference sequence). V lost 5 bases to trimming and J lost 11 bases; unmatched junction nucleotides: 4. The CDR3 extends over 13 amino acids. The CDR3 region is CASSGTSGGEQYF. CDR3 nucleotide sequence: TGTGCCAGCAGCGGGACTAGCGGGGGAGAGCAGTACTTC.

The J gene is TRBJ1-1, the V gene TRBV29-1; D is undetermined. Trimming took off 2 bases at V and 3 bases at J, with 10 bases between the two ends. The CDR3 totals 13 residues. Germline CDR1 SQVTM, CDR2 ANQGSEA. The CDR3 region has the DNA TGCAGCGTTGAACACAGACTGGACACTGAAGCTTTCTTT. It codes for CSVEHRLDTEAFF.

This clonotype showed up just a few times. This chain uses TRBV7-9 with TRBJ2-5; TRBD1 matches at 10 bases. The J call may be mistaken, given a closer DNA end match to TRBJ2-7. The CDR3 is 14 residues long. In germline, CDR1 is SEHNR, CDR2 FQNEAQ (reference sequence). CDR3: CASRPGQGTYEQYF. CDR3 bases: TGTGCCAGCAGACCGGGACAGGGGACCTACGAGCAGTACTTC.

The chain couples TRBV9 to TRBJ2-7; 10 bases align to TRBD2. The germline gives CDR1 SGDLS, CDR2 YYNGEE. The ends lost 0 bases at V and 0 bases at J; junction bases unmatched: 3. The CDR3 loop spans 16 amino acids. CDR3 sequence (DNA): TGTGCCAGCAGCGTAGAAGGGACTAGCGCCTCCTACGAGCAGTACTTC. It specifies CASSVEGTSASYEQYF. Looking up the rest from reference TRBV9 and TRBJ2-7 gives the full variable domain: DSGVTQTPKHLITATGQRVTLRCSPRSGDLSVYWYQQSLDQGLQFLIQYYNGEERAKGNILERFSAQQFPDLHSELNLSSLELGDSALYFCASSVEGTSASYEQYFGPGTRLTVT.

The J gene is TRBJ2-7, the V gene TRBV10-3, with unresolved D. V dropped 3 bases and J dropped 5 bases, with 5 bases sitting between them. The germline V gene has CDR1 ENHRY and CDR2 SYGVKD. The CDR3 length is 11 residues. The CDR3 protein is CAISDLDEQYF. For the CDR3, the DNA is TGTGCCATCAGTGACTTGGACGAGCAGTACTTC.

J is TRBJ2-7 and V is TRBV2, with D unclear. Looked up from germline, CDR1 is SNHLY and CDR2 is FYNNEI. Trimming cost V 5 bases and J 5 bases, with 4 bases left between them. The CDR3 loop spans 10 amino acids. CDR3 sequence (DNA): TGTGCCAGCAGTCCCCACGAGCAGTACTTC. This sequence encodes CASSPHEQYF.

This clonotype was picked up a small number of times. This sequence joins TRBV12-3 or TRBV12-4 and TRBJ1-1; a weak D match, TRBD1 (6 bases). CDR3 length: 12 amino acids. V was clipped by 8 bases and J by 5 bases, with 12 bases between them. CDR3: CASGRTATEAFF. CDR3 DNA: TGTGCCAGCGGACGGACAGCTACTGAAGCTTTCTTT.

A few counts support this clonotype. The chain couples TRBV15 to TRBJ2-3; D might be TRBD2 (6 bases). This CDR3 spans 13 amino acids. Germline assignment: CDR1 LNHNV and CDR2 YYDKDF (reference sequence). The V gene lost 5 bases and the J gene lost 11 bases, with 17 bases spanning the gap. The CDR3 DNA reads TGTGCCACCAGCGAGGGCGGCGGGACTTTGCAGTATTTT. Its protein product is CATSEGGGTLQYF. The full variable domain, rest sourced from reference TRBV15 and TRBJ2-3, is DAMVIQNPRYQVTQFGKPVTLSCSQTLNHNVMYWYQQKSSQAPKLLFHYYDKDFNNEADTPDNFQSRRPNTSFCFLDIRSPGLGDTAMYLCATSEGGGTLQYFGPGTRLTVL.

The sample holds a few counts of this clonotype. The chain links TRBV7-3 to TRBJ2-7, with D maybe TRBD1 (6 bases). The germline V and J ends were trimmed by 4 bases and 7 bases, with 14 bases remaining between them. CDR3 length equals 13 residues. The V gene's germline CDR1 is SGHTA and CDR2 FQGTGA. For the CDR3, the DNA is TGTGCCAGCAGCTCAGCCAAAGGACAGGAGCAGTACTTC. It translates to CASSSAKGQEQYF.

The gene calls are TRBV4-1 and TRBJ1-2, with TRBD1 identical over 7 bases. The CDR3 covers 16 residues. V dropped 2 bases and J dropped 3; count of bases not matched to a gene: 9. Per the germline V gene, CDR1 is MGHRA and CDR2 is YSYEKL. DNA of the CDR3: TGCGCCAGCAGCCAACAAGCAGGGGGTGGGCACTATGGCTACACCTTC. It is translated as CASSQQAGGGHYGYTF.

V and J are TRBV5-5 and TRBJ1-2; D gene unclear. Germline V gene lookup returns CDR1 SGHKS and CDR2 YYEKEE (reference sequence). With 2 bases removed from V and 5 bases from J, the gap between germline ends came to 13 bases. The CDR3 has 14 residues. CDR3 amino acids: CASSFRMSGYGYTF. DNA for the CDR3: TGTGCCAGCAGCTTCCGAATGTCGGGATATGGCTACACCTTC. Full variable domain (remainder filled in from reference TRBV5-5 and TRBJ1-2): DAGVTQSPTHLIKTRGQQVTLRCSPISGHKSVSWYQQVLGQGPQFIFQYYEKEERGRGNFPDRFSARQFPNYSSELNVNALLLGDSALYLCASSFRMSGYGYTFGSGTRLTVV.

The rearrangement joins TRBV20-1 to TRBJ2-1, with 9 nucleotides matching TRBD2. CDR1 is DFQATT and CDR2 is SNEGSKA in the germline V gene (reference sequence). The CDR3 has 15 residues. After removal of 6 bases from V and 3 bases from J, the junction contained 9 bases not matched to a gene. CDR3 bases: TGCAGTGCCTTACACCCAGCGGGGGGCTACAATGAGCAGTTCTTC. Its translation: CSALHPAGGYNEQFF.